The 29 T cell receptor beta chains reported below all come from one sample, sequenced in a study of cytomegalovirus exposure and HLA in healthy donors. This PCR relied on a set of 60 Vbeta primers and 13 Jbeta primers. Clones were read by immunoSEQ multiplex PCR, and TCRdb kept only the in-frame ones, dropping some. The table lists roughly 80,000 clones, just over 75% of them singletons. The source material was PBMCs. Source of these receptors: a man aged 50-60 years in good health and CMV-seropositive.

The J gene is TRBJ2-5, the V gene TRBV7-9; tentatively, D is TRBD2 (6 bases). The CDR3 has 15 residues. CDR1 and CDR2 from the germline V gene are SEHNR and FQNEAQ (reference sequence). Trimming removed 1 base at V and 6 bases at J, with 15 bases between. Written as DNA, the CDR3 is TGTGCCAGCAGCTTAGTGGCGGGAAACGGGAAGACCCAGTACTTC. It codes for CASSLVAGNGKTQYF.

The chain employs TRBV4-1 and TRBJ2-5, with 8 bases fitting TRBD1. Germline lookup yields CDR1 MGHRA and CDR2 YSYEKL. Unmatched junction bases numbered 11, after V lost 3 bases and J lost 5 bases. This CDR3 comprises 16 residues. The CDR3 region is CASSQVGYRGYETQYF. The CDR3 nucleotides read TGCGCCAGCAGCCAGGTCGGGTACAGGGGGTATGAGACCCAGTACTTC.

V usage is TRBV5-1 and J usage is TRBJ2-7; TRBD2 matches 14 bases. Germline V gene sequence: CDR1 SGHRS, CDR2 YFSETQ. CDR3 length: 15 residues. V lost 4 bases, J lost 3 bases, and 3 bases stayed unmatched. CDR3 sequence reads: CASSHGTSGSYEQYF. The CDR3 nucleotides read TGCGCCAGCAGCCACGGGACTAGCGGGAGCTACGAGCAGTACTTC.

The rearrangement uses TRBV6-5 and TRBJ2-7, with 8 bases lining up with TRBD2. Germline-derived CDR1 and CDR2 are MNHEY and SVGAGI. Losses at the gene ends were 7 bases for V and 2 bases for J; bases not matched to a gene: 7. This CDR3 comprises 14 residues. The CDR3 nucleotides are TGTGCCAGCAATAACCTAGCGGGCACCTACGAGCAGTACTTC. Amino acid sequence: CASNNLAGTYEQYF.

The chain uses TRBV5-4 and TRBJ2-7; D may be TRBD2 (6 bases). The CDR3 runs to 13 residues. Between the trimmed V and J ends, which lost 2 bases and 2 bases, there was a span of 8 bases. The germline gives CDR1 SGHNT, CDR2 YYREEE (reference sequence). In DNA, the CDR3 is TGTGCCAGCAGCTTCGGGGGTACCTACGAGCAGTACTTC. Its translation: CASSFGGTYEQYF.

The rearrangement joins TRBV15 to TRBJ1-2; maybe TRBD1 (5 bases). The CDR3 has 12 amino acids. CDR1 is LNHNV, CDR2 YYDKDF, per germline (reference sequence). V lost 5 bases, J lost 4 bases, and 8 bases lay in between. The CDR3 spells CATSDRGYGYTF. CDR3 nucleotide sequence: TGTGCCACCAGCGATAGGGGCTATGGCTACACCTTC.

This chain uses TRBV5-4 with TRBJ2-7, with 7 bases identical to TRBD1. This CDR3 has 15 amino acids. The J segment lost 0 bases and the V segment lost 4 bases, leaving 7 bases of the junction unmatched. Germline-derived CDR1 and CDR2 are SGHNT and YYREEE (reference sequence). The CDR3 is CASSITGTASYEQYF. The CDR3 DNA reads TGTGCCAGCAGCATCACCGGGACAGCCTCCTACGAGCAGTACTTC.

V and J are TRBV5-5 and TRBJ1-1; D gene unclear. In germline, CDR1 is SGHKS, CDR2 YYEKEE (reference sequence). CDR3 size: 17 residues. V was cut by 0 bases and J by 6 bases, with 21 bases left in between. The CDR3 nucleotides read TGTGCCAGCAGCTTGGAGGCTCGGCGGAGGTTAAATCCTGAAGCTTTCTTT. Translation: CASSLEARRRLNPEAFF.

The CDR3 bases are TGTGCCAGCAGCTCCGAGGGCTACACAGATACGCAGTATTTT. Translation: CASSSEGYTDTQYF. The chain couples TRBV7-9 to TRBJ2-3; D perhaps matches TRBD2 (5 bases). The CDR3 runs 14 residues. Germline V CDR1 and CDR2: SEHNR, FQNEAQ (reference sequence). V lost 4 bases and J lost 2, with 10 bases in between.

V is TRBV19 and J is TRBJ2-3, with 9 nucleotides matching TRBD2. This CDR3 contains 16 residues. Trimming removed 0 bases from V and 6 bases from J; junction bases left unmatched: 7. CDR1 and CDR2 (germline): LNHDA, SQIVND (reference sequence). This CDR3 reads CASSIDRGLAADTQYF. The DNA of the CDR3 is TGTGCCAGTAGTATAGATCGGGGACTAGCAGCCGATACGCAGTATTTT.

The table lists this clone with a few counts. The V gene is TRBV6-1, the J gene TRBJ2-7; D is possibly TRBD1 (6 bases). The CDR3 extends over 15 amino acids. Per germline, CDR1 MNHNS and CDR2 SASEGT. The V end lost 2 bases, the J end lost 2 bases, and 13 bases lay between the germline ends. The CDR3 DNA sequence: TGTGCCAGCAGTGAACCGGGACATCCGCCCTACGAGCAGTACTTC. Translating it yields CASSEPGHPPYEQYF.

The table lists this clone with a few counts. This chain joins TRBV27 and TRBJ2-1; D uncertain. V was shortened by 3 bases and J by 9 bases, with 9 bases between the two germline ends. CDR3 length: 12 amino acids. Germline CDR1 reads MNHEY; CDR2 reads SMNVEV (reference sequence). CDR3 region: CASSFSPPEQFF. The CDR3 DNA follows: TGTGCCAGCAGTTTTTCTCCCCCTGAGCAGTTCTTC.

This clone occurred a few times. CDR3 residues: CASSGENYKGVLDYGYTF. The DNA for the CDR3 is TGTGCCAGCAGTGGAGAGAACTATAAAGGCGTACTGGACTATGGCTACACCTTC. This rearrangement joins TRBV25-1 to TRBJ1-2; D call uncertain. The V gene's germline CDR1 is MGHDK and CDR2 SYGVNS. CDR3 size: 18 residues. V lost 4 bases and J lost 3, with 24 bases in between.

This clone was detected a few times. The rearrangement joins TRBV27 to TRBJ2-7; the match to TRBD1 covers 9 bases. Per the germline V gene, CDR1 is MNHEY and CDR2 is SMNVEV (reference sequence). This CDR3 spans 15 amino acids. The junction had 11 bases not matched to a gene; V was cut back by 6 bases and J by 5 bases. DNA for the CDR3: TGTGCCAGCAGACATATCGGGACAGGGAATCACGAGCAGTACTTC. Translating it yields CASRHIGTGNHEQYF.

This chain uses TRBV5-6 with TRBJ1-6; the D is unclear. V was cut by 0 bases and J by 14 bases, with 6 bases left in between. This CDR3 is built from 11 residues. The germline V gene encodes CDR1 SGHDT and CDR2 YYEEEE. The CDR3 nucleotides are TGTGCCAGCAGCTTGGGCGGCACCCTCCACTTT. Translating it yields CASSLGGTLHF.

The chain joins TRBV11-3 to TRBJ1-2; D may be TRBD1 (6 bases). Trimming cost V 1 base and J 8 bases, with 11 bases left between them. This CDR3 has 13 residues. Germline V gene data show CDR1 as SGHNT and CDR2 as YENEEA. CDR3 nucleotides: TGTGCCAGCAGCTTAGGGGACATAGAAGGCTACACCTTC. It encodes CASSLGDIEGYTF.

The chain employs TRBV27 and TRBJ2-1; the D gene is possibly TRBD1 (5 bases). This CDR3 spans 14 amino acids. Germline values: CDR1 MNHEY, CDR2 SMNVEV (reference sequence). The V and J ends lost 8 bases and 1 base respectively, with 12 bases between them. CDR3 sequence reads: CASRQRESYNEQFF. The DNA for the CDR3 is TGTGCCAGCCGACAGCGTGAATCCTACAATGAGCAGTTCTTC.

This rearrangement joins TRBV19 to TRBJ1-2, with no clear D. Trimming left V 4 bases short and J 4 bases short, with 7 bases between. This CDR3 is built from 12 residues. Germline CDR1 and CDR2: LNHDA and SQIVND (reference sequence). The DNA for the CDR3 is TGTGCCAGTAGTAGTGAGTCCTATGGCTACACCTTC. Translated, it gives CASSSESYGYTF.

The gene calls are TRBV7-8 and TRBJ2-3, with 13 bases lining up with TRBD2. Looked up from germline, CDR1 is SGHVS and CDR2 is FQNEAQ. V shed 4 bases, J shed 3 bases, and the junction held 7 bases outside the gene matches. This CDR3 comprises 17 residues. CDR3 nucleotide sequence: TGTGCCAGCAGCTGGACGGGACTAGCGGGACTGACAGATACGCAGTATTTT. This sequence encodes CASSWTGLAGLTDTQYF.

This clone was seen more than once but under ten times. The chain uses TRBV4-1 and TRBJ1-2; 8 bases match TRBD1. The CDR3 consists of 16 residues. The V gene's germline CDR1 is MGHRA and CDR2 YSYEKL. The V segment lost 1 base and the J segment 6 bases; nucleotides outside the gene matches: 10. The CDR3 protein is CASSQAVAGGFNGYTF. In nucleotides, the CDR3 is TGCGCCAGCAGCCAAGCCGTGGCAGGGGGCTTCAATGGCTACACCTTC.

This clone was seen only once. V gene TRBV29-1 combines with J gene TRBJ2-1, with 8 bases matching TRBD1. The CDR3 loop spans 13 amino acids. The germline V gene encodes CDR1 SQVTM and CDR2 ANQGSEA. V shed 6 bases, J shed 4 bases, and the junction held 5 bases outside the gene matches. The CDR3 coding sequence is TGCAGCGTGGACAGGGAGACTTACAATGAGCAGTTCTTC. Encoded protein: CSVDRETYNEQFF.

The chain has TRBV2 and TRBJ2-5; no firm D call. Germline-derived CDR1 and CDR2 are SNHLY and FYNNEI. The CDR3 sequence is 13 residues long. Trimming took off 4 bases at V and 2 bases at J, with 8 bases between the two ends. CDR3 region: CASSGERQETQYF. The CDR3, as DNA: TGTGCCAGCAGTGGCGAACGTCAAGAGACCCAGTACTTC.

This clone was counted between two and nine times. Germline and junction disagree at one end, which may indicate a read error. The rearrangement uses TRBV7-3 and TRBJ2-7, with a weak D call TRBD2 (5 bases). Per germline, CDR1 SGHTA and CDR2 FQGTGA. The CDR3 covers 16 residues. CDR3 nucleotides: TGTGCCAGCAGCCTAACAAACACCGCTGGGAGCTACGAGCAGTACTTC. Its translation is CASSLTNTAGSYEQYF.

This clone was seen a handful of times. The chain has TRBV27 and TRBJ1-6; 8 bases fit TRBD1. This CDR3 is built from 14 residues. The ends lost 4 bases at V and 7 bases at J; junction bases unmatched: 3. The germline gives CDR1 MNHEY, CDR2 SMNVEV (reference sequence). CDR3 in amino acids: CASSSDRVNSPLHF. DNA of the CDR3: TGTGCCAGCAGTTCGGACAGGGTGAATTCACCCCTCCACTTT.

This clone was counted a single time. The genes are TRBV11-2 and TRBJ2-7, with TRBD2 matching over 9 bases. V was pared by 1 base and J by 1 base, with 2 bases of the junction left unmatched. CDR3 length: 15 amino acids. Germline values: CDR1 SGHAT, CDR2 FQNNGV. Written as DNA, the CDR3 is TGTGCCAGCAGCTTAGTGGCGGGAGGGTCCTACGAGCAGTACTTC. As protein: CASSLVAGGSYEQYF.

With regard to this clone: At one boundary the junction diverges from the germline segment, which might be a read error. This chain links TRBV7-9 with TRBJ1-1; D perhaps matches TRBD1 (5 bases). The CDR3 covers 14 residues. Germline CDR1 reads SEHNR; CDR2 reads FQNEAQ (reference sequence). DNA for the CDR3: TGTTCCAGCAGCCCGCTGGGGCAGAACACTGAAGCTTTCTTT. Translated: CSSSPLGQNTEAFF.

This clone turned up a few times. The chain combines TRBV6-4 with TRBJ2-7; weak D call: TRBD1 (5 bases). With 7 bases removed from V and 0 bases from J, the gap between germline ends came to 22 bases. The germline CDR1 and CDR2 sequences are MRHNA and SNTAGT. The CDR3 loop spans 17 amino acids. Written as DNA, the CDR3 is TGTGCCAGCATCCCCCCCTCAAGGTGCACAGGCTCCTACGAGCAGTACTTC. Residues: CASIPPSRCTGSYEQYF.

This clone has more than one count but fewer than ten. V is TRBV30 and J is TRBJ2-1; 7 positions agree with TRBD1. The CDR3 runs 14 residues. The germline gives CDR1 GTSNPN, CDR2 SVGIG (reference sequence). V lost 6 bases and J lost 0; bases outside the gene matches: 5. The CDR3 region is CACQGDSSYNEQFF. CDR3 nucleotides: TGTGCCTGTCAGGGGGATTCCTCCTACAATGAGCAGTTCTTC.

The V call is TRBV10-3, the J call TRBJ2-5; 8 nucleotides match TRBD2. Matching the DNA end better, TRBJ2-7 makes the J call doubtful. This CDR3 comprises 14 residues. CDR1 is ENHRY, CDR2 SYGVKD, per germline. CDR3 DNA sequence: TGTGCCATCACCGACGGGAGGGGGGGGGACGAGCAGTACTTC. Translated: CAITDGRGGDEQYF.